Following are 30 T cell receptor beta chains from one sample sequenced in a study of OX40 agonist ivuxolimab in advanced cancers. Library preparation was by the immunoSEQ multiplex PCR assay. In its TCRdb copy, this immuneACCESS table keeps in-frame sequences only and misses some clones. Where compared with another copy, unresolved V genes explain less than half of these, and the others have no known cause. The table for this sample lists fewer than 55,000 clones; roughly 79% of them were counted only once. The ten biggest clones cover approximately 5.8% of the sample. The sequenced sample was CD4+ or CD8+ T cells sorted from blood, obtained in a trial of the OX40 agonist ivuxolimab. All receptors derive from an adult with an advanced solid tumor such as melanoma, head and neck, liver or kidney cancer.

This chain uses TRBV28 with TRBJ1-5, with D maybe TRBD1 (5 bases). Germline lookup yields CDR1 MDHEN and CDR2 SYDVKM. The CDR3 is 15 residues long. V lost 7 bases, J lost 2 bases, and 15 bases lay in between. The CDR3 sequence is CASTTPGEGNQPQHF. CDR3 nucleotides: TGTGCCAGCACCACACCGGGGGAGGGCAATCAGCCCCAGCATTTT.

Only a few counts were recorded for this clone. The rearrangement uses TRBV28 and TRBJ1-5; 7 bases fit TRBD1. V lost 4 bases and J lost 5; bases outside the gene matches: 5. The CDR3 totals 14 residues. The V gene's germline CDR1 is MDHEN and CDR2 SYDVKM. CDR3 sequence (DNA): TGTGCCAGCAGTTCTCTAGGGGGCCATCAGCCCCAGCATTTT. This codes for CASSSLGGHQPQHF.

The V call is TRBV7-9, the J call TRBJ2-3; TRBD2 matches 11 bases. This CDR3 contains 15 residues. Looked up from germline, CDR1 is SEHNR and CDR2 is FQNEAQ (reference sequence). Germline trimming cut 2 bases from V and 6 bases from J; bases unmatched to any gene: 4. CDR3 sequence reads: CASSLLAGGYDTQYF. The CDR3 DNA follows: TGTGCCAGCAGCTTATTAGCGGGGGGGTACGATACGCAGTATTTT.

The chain couples TRBV7-2 to TRBJ1-5, with D unclear. Germline CDR1 is SGHTA and CDR2 is FQGNSA. The CDR3 has 17 amino acids. Between the trimmed V and J ends, which lost 1 base and 1 base, there was a span of 14 bases. The CDR3 protein is CASSLGRKAGSNQPQHF. CDR3 coding DNA: TGTGCCAGCAGCTTAGGTCGGAAGGCGGGGAGCAATCAGCCCCAGCATTTT.

The genes are TRBV5-4 and TRBJ1-1, with no clear D. CDR1 and CDR2 from the germline V gene are SGHNT and YYREEE (reference sequence). The CDR3 length is 13 residues. V gave up 0 bases and J gave up 5 bases, with 8 bases separating them. CDR3 protein: CASSLADETEAFF. The CDR3 nucleotides are TGTGCCAGCAGCTTGGCCGACGAGACTGAAGCTTTCTTT.

V and J are TRBV30 and TRBJ2-3, with D perhaps TRBD2 (5 bases). Trimming removed 5 bases at V and 4 bases at J, with 10 bases between. CDR3 length: 12 residues. Germline V gene data show CDR1 as GTSNPN and CDR2 as SVGIG (reference sequence). The CDR3 DNA reads TGTGCCTGGGAGGGTAAGGCAGATACGCAGTATTTT. This gives the protein CAWEGKADTQYF.

This clone was recorded only once. The chain joins TRBV6-5 to TRBJ2-5; 8 positions match TRBD2. The germline V gene encodes CDR1 MNHEY and CDR2 SVGAGI. CDR3 length: 16 amino acids. J lost 2 bases, V lost 1 base, and 6 bases had no gene match. The CDR3: CASSYFRGGEQETQYF. For the CDR3, the DNA is TGTGCCAGCAGTTACTTCCGGGGGGGCGAACAAGAGACCCAGTACTTC.

The rearrangement joins TRBV29-1 to TRBJ2-1; 8 nucleotides align to TRBD2. This CDR3 has 15 residues. V lost 0 bases, J lost 8 bases, and 9 bases stayed unmatched. The germline gives CDR1 SQVTM, CDR2 ANQGSEA. In nucleotides, the CDR3 is TGCAGCGTTGAAGATGGGTCGGGAGGGCCGTATGAGCAGTTCTTC. The encoded protein is CSVEDGSGGPYEQFF.

The chain employs TRBV6-5 and TRBJ1-4, with D unresolved. Trimming cost V 2 bases and J 7 bases, with 11 bases left between them. There are 14 residues in the CDR3. Germline loops: CDR1 MNHEY, CDR2 SVGAGI. The CDR3 protein is CASSYAGGTEKLFF. The CDR3 DNA is TGTGCCAGCAGTTACGCTGGTGGTACTGAAAAACTGTTTTTT.

The CDR3 DNA reads TGCGCCAGCAGCCTAGAGGCGACCCAAGAGACCCAGTACTTC. Its protein product is CASSLEATQETQYF. The chain links TRBV4-1 to TRBJ2-5; D gene uncertain. Trimming cost V 4 bases and J 1 base, with 10 bases left between them. This CDR3 is built from 14 residues. The germline V gene has CDR1 MGHRA and CDR2 YSYEKL.

The V and J genes are TRBV5-1 and TRBJ2-3, with 7 bases aligning to TRBD1. This CDR3 has 15 amino acids. Per germline, CDR1 SGHRS and CDR2 YFSETQ. Unmatched junction bases numbered 2, after V lost 0 bases and J lost 1 base. CDR3 sequence (DNA): TGCGCCAGCAGCTTGGTAGGGGGCGGCACAGATACGCAGTATTTT. Its protein is CASSLVGGGTDTQYF.

This clone has just one count. V gene TRBV7-9 combines with J gene TRBJ1-1; the D gene is possibly TRBD1 (5 bases). The germline gives CDR1 SEHNR, CDR2 FQNEAQ (reference sequence). The ends were cut back, 1 base at V and 0 bases at J, with 15 bases in the middle. The CDR3 is made up of 17 amino acids. The CDR3 DNA is TGTGCCAGCAGCTTAGGAGCTGAGGGGTATATGAACACTGAAGCTTTCTTT. It translates to CASSLGAEGYMNTEAFF.

The chain links TRBV7-8 to TRBJ2-1, with 11 bases that match TRBD2. The CDR3 sequence is 17 residues long. Germline trimming cut 4 bases from V and 8 bases from J; bases unmatched to any gene: 13. From germline, CDR1 is SGHVS and CDR2 FQNEAQ. The CDR3 bases are TGTGCCAGCAGCTCCATGATAGCGGGGGGGCCCTGGTATGAGCAGTTCTTC. Amino acid sequence: CASSSMIAGGPWYEQFF.

V usage is TRBV11-2 and J usage is TRBJ2-2, with 11 bases identical to TRBD2. The junction had 7 bases not matched to a gene; V was cut back by 4 bases and J by 6 bases. CDR1 and CDR2 (germline): SGHAT, FQNNGV. The CDR3 consists of 16 residues. The CDR3 sequence: CASSSRLAGYSGELFF. The CDR3 DNA is TGTGCCAGCAGCTCTCGACTAGCGGGGTACTCCGGGGAGCTGTTTTTT. Filled out from reference TRBV11-2 and TRBJ2-2, the complete variable domain reads EAGVAQSPRYKIIEKRQSVAFWCNPISGHATLYWYQQILGQGPKLLIQFQNNGVVDDSQLPKDRFSAERLKGVDSTLKIQPAKLEDSAVYLCASSSRLAGYSGELFFGEGSRLTVL.

The CDR3 spells CASSPGVTEAFF. DNA for the CDR3: TGTGCCAGCAGCCCAGGGGTCACTGAAGCTTTCTTT. The chain uses TRBV6-5 and TRBJ1-1; D possibly corresponds to TRBD1 (6 bases). Looked up from germline, CDR1 is MNHEY and CDR2 is SVGAGI. V lost 6 bases and J 4 bases, leaving 9 bases between the germline ends. The CDR3 covers 12 residues.

This chain uses TRBV7-9 with TRBJ2-1; 9 bases match TRBD2. With 3 bases clipped from V and 5 bases from J, the junction kept 2 bases outside the gene matches. Looked up from germline, CDR1 is SEHNR and CDR2 is FQNEAQ (reference sequence). CDR3 length equals 14 residues. CDR3: CASSFSGSNNEQFF. CDR3 bases: TGTGCCAGCAGCTTTAGCGGGAGTAACAATGAGCAGTTCTTC.

The V and J genes are TRBV12-5 and TRBJ2-1; D is unresolved. From germline, CDR1 is LGHNT and CDR2 FRNRAP. The length of the CDR3 is 12 residues. V shed 3 bases and J shed 6 bases, with 6 bases lying between them. The chain's CDR3 is CASGFRGNEQFF. For the CDR3, the DNA is TGTGCTAGTGGTTTCCGTGGCAATGAGCAGTTCTTC.

The chain combines TRBV27 with TRBJ2-3; 10 nucleotides match TRBD2. CDR3 size: 16 residues. Germline CDR1 reads MNHEY; CDR2 reads SMNVEV (reference sequence). V lost 2 bases, J lost 2 bases, and 4 bases stayed unmatched. The CDR3 DNA reads as TGTGCCAGCAGTTTAGTAGCGGGGGGACTCACAGATACGCAGTATTTT. Amino acids: CASSLVAGGLTDTQYF.

The chain recombines TRBV4-3 with TRBJ2-6, with D unclear. V lost 0 bases and J 4 bases, leaving 10 bases between the germline ends. CDR1 LGHNA and CDR2 YSLEER come from the germline V gene. The CDR3 contains 16 residues. The chain's CDR3 is CASSQDLGWGANVLTF. For the CDR3, the DNA is TGCGCCAGCAGCCAAGATCTAGGATGGGGGGCCAACGTCCTGACTTTC.

The rearrangement uses TRBV6-5 and TRBJ2-3; TRBD2 agrees at 7 bases. Per the germline V gene, CDR1 is MNHEY and CDR2 is SVGAGI. Unmatched junction bases numbered 7, after V lost 2 bases and J lost 2 bases. The CDR3 is 16 amino acids. CDR3 protein: CASSYTKAGFTDTQYF. The CDR3 coding sequence is TGTGCCAGCAGTTACACCAAAGCGGGGTTCACAGATACGCAGTATTTT.

The V and J genes are TRBV9 and TRBJ1-2; TRBD1 is a possible D gene (6 bases). The CDR3 is made up of 16 amino acids. The germline V gene encodes CDR1 SGDLS and CDR2 YYNGEE. V was cut by 0 bases and J by 7 bases, with 19 bases left in between. This CDR3 reads CASSVGYGGAGSGYTF. CDR3 nucleotide sequence: TGTGCCAGCAGCGTAGGTTACGGGGGCGCGGGTTCTGGCTACACCTTC.

This clone was counted a single time. This chain uses TRBV9 with TRBJ2-1, with a weak D call TRBD2 (5 bases). The germline gives CDR1 SGDLS, CDR2 YYNGEE. Trimming removed 2 bases at V and 8 bases at J, with 14 bases between. The CDR3 is 14 amino acids. The CDR3 loop reads CASSVGLARDEQFF. The CDR3 nucleotides are TGTGCCAGCAGCGTGGGCCTAGCTCGAGATGAGCAGTTCTTC. The full variable domain, in which reference TRBV9 and TRBJ2-1 provide the parts outside the CDR3, is DSGVTQTPKHLITATGQRVTLRCSPRSGDLSVYWYQQSLDQGLQFLIQYYNGEERAKGNILERFSAQQFPDLHSELNLSSLELGDSALYFCASSVGLARDEQFFGPGTRLTVL.

V usage is TRBV19 and J usage is TRBJ2-3; 8 nucleotides match TRBD1. Germline CDR1 LNHDA, CDR2 SQIVND (reference sequence). Unmatched junction bases numbered 3, after V lost 1 base and J lost 3 bases. The CDR3 length is 15 residues. The CDR3 reads CASSIGTGSTDTQYF. The CDR3 nucleotides are TGTGCCAGTAGTATAGGGACAGGGTCTACAGATACGCAGTATTTT.

The genes are TRBV4-2 and TRBJ1-5, with TRBD1 as a possible D gene (5 bases). Germline V gives CDR1 LGHNA, CDR2 YNFKEQ. V was trimmed by 4 bases and J by 3 bases, leaving 10 bases between them. The CDR3 is made up of 14 amino acids. This chain's CDR3 is CASSPGGVNQPQHF. CDR3 sequence (DNA): TGTGCCAGCAGCCCCGGGGGGGTCAATCAGCCCCAGCATTTT.

The chain is built from TRBV5-6 and TRBJ1-1; D not certain. This CDR3 contains 14 residues. The ends were cut back, 0 bases at V and 0 bases at J, with 6 bases in the middle. The germline gives CDR1 SGHDT, CDR2 YYEEEE. CDR3 residues: CASSLVAMNTEAFF. The CDR3 region has the DNA TGTGCCAGCAGCTTGGTGGCTATGAACACTGAAGCTTTCTTT.

The chain employs TRBV7-2 and TRBJ2-7; D gene uncertain. Germline lookup yields CDR1 SGHTA and CDR2 FQGNSA. The CDR3 is made up of 11 amino acids. Trimming pared 4 bases from V and 2 bases from J, leaving 3 bases between. Here the CDR3 reads CASSSTYEQYV. The CDR3 DNA reads as TGTGCCAGCAGCTCTACCTACGAGCAGTACGTC.

The V call is TRBV27, the J call TRBJ1-3; D call uncertain. CDR1 and CDR2 from the germline V gene are MNHEY and SMNVEV (reference sequence). This CDR3 has 17 amino acids. Deletions cut 0 bases from V and 0 bases from J, with 12 bases between. CDR3 loop: CASSLSPSPYSGNTIYF. The CDR3 DNA is TGTGCCAGCAGTTTATCCCCATCCCCCTACTCTGGAAACACCATATATTTT.

In DNA form, the CDR3 reads TGTGCCTGGAGTCTATCCTCTAGCACAGATACGCAGTATTTT. It is translated as CAWSLSSSTDTQYF. This chain uses TRBV30 with TRBJ2-3; no firm D call. The V end was cut by 2 bases, the J end by 0 bases, with 9 bases between. Germline values: CDR1 GTSNPN, CDR2 SVGIG (reference sequence). This CDR3 has 14 residues. The full variable domain, in which reference TRBV30 and TRBJ2-3 provide the parts outside the CDR3, is SQTIHQWPATLVQPVGSPLSLECTVEGTSNPNLYWYRQAAGRGLQLLFYSVGIGQISSEVPQNLSASRPQDRQFILSSKKLLLSDSGFYLCAWSLSSSTDTQYFGPGTRLTVL.

The gene calls are TRBV4-3 and TRBJ1-4; D unresolved. The CDR3 is 15 residues long. Between the trimmed V and J ends, which lost 1 base and 8 bases, there was a span of 14 bases. Germline V gene sequence: CDR1 LGHNA, CDR2 YSLEER. CDR3 amino acids: CASSQGTSRREKLFF. The CDR3 coding sequence is TGCGCCAGCAGCCAAGGAACGTCTCGTCGGGAAAAACTGTTTTTT.

The chain has TRBV7-9 and TRBJ1-2, with a possible D match to TRBD1 (5 bases). V lost 6 bases and J lost 3, with 11 bases in between. This CDR3 is built from 13 residues. Germline CDR1 reads SEHNR; CDR2 reads FQNEAQ (reference sequence). DNA for the CDR3: TGTGCCAGCAGACCAACAGGAGACTATGGCTACACCTTC. Amino acid sequence: CASRPTGDYGYTF.